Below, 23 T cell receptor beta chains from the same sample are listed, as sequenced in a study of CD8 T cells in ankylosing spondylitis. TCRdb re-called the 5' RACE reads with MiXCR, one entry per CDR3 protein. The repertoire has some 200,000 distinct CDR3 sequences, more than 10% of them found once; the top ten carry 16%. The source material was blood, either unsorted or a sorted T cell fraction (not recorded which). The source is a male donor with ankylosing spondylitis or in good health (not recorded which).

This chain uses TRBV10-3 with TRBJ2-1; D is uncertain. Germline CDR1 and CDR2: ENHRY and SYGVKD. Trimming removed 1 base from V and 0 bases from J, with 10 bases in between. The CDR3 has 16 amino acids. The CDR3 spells CAISEYGRSSYNEQFF. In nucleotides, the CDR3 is TGTGCCATCAGTGAGTACGGGCGTAGCTCCTACAATGAGCAGTTCTTC.

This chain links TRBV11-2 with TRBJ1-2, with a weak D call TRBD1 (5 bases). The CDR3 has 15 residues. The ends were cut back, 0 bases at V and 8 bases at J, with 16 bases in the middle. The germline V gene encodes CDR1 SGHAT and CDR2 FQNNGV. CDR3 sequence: CASSLDYGTAGGYTF. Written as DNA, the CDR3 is TGTGCCAGCAGCTTAGACTATGGGACGGCTGGGGGCTACACCTTC.

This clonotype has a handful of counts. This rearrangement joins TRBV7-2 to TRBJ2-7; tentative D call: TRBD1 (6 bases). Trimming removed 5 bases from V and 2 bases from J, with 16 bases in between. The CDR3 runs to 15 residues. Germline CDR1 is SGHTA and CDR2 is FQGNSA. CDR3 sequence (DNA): TGTGCCAGCAGCCCACACTCCAGGGGAACCTACGAGCAGTACTTC. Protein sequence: CASSPHSRGTYEQYF.

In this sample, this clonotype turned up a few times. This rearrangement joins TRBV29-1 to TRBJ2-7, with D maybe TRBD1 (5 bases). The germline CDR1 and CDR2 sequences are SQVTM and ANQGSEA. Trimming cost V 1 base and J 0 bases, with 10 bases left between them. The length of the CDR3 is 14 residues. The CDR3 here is CSVEGRDSSYEQYF. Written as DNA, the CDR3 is TGCAGCGTTGAAGGTCGCGACAGCTCCTACGAGCAGTACTTC.

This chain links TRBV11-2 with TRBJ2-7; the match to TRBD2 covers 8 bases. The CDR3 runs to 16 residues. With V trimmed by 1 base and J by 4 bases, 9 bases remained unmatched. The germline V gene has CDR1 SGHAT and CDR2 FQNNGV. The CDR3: CASSLALGTRVYEQYF. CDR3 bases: TGTGCCAGCAGCTTAGCCCTCGGGACTAGGGTTTACGAGCAGTACTTC.

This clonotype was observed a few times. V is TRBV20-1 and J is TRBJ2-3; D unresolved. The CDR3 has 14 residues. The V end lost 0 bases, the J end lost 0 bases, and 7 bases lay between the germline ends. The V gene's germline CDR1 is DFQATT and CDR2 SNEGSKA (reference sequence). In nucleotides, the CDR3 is TGCAGTGCTAGAGATTACGGGAGCACAGATACGCAGTATTTT. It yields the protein CSARDYGSTDTQYF.

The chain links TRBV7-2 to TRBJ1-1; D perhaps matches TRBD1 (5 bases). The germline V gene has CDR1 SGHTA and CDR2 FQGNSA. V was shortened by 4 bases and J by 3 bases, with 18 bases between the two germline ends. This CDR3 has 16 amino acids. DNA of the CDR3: TGTGCCAGCAGCTCTCGGACCGCCTGGGGGGACACTGAAGCTTTCTTT. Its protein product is CASSSRTAWGDTEAFF.

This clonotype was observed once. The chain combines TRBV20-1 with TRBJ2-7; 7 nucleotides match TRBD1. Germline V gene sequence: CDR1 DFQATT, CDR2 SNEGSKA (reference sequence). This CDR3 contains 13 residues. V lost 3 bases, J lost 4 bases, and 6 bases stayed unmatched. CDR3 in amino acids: CSARDRIVYEQYF. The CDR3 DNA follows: TGCAGTGCTAGGGACAGGATTGTTTACGAGCAGTACTTC.

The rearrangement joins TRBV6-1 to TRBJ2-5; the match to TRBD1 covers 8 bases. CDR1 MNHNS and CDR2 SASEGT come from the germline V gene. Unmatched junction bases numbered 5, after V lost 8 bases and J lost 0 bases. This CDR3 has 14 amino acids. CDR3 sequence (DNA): TGTGCCAGCGGGACGGACAGGGACCAAGAGACCCAGTACTTC. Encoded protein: CASGTDRDQETQYF.

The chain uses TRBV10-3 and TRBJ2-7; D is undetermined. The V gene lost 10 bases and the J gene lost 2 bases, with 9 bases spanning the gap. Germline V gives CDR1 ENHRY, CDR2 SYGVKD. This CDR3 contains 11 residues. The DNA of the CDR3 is TGTGCCACTAACACAGCCTACGAGCAGTACTTC. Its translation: CATNTAYEQYF.

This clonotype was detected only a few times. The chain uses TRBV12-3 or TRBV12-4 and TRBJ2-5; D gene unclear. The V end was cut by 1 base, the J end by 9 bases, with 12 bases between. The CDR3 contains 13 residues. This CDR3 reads CASSLGNPVSQYF. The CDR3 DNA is TGTGCCAGCAGTTTAGGCAACCCCGTGTCCCAGTACTTC.

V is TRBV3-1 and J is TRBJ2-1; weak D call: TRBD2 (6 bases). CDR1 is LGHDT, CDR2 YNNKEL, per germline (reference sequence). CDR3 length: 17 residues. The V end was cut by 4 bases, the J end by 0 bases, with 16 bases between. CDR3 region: CASSPTSAGSSYNEQFF. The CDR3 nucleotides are TGTGCCAGCAGCCCGACTTCTGCCGGGAGCTCCTACAATGAGCAGTTCTTC.

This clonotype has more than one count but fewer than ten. The CDR3 here is CSARGQGGTEAFF. CDR3 coding DNA: TGCAGTGCTAGGGGACAGGGTGGCACTGAAGCTTTCTTT. The V gene is TRBV20-1, the J gene TRBJ1-1; 9 bases are shared with TRBD1. This CDR3 is built from 13 residues. V lost 3 bases and J lost 4; bases outside the gene matches: 3. Germline CDR1 is DFQATT and CDR2 is SNEGSKA (reference sequence).

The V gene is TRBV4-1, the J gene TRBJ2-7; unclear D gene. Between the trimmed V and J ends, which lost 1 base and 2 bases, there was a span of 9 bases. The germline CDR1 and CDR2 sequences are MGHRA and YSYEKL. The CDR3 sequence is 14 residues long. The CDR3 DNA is TGCGCCAGCAGCCAAGTAAGGACCCCCTACGAGCAGTACTTC. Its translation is CASSQVRTPYEQYF.

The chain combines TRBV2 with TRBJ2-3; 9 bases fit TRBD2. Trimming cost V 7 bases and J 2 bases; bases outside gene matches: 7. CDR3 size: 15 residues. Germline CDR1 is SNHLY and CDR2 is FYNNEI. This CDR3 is CASTDGGGDTDTQYF. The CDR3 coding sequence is TGTGCCAGCACGGATGGCGGGGGGGACACAGATACGCAGTATTTT.

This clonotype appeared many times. The CDR3 coding sequence is TGTGCCAGCAGTTTCGGGACTAGCGGCTACGAGCAGTACTTC. It is translated as CASSFGTSGYEQYF. V gene TRBV12-3 or TRBV12-4 combines with J gene TRBJ2-7; 11 nucleotides align to TRBD2. V was clipped by 3 bases and J by 3 bases; unmatched bases: 1. The CDR3 has 14 residues.

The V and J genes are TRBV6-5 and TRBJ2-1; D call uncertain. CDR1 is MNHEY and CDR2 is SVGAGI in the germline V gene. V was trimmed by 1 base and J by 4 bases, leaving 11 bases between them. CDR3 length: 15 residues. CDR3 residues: CASSYYHHGYNEQFF. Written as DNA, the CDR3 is TGTGCCAGCAGTTACTACCACCACGGATACAATGAGCAGTTCTTC.

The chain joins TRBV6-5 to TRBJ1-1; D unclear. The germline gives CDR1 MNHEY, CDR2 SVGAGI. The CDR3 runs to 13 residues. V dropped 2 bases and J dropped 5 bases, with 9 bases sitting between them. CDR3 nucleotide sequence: TGTGCCAGCAGTTACGCCGTGGGAACTGAAGCTTTCTTT. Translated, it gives CASSYAVGTEAFF.

DNA of the CDR3: TGTGCCAGCAGCTCCTTGGCCAATGAAAAACTGTTTTTT. This sequence encodes CASSSLANEKLFF. This chain connects TRBV7-2 to TRBJ1-4, with D unclear. Trimming took 4 bases from V and 5 from J, leaving 8 bases between them. This CDR3 spans 13 amino acids. The germline gives CDR1 SGHTA, CDR2 FQGNSA. The whole variable domain, remainder taken from reference TRBV7-2 and TRBJ1-4, is GAGVSQSPSNKVTEKGKDVELRCDPISGHTALYWYRQSLGQGLEFLIYFQGNSAPDKSGLPSDRFSAERTGGSVSTLTIQRTQQEDSAVYLCASSSLANEKLFFGSGTQLSVL.

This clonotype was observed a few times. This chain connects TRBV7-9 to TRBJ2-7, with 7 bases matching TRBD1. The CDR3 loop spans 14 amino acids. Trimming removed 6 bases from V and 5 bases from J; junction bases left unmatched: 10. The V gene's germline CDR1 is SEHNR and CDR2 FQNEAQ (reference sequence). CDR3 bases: TGTGCCAGCAGTCTAAGGTCTACAGGGGACGAGCAGTACTTC. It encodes CASSLRSTGDEQYF.

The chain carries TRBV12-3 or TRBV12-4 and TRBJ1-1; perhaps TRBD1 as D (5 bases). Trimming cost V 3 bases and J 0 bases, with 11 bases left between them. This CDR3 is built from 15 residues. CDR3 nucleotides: TGTGCCAGCAGTTTCGCGGGGGGAATGAACACTGAAGCTTTCTTT. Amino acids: CASSFAGGMNTEAFF.

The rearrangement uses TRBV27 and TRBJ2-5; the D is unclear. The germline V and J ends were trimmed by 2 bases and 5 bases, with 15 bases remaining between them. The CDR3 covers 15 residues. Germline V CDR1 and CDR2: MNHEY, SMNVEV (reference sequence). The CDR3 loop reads CASSLGVGKDETQYF. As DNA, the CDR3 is TGTGCCAGCAGTTTAGGTGTTGGTAAAGACGAGACCCAGTACTTC.

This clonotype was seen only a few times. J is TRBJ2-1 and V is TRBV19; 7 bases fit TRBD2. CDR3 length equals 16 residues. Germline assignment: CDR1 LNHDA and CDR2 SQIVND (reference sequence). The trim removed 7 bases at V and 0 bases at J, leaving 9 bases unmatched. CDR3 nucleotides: TGTGCCAGTACCCGTGGGGGGGGGGGCTCCTACAATGAGCAGTTCTTC. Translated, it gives CASTRGGGGSYNEQFF.